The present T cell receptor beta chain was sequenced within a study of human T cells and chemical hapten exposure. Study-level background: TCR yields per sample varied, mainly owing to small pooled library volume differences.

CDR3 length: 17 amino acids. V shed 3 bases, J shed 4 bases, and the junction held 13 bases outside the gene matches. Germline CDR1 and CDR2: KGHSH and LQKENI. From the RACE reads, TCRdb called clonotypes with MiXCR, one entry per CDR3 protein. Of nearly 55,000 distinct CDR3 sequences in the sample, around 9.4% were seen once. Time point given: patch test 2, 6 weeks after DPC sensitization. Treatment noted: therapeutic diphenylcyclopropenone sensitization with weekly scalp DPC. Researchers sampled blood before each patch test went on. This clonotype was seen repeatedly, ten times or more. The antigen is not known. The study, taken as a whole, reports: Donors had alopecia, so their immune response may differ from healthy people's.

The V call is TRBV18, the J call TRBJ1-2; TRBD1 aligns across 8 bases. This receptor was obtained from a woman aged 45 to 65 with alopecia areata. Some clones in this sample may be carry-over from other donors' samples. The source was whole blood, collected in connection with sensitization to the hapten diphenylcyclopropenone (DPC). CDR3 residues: CASSPRTGQRGSYGYTF. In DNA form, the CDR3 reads TGTGCCAGCTCACCGCGGACAGGGCAGCGAGGAAGCTATGGCTACACCTTC.